This T cell receptor (beta chain) derives from a study of T cell responses to AZD1222 COVID-19 vaccine. The V gene lost 7 bases and the J gene lost 4 bases, with 10 bases spanning the gap. Germline CDR1 is MGHDK and CDR2 is SYGVNS. The CDR3 is 13 residues long. Clones were read by immunoSEQ multiplex PCR, and TCRdb kept only the in-frame ones, dropping some. The sample includes more than 35,000 clones, around four fifths of them seen just once. This clone was detected only a few times. The antigen remains unidentified. Regarding the study as a whole: The study identified only five to seven AZD1222 recipients as seropositive at baseline.

The origin of this receptor is an adult who received the MenACWY meningococcal vaccine as a control. The rearrangement uses TRBV25-1 and TRBJ2-2; no clear D gene. The source was peripheral blood, collected 28 days after the second dose of the MenACWY control vaccine. The CDR3 region is CASNQGFTGELFF. The CDR3 bases are TGTGCCAGCAATCAAGGGTTCACCGGGGAGCTGTTTTTT. The variable domain in full, completed from reference TRBV25-1 and TRBJ2-2, reads EADIYQTPRYLVIGTGKKITLECSQTMGHDKMYWYQQDPGMELHLIHYSYGVNSTEKGDLSSESTVSRIRTEHFPLTLESARPSHTSQYLCASNQGFTGELFFGEGSRLTVL.